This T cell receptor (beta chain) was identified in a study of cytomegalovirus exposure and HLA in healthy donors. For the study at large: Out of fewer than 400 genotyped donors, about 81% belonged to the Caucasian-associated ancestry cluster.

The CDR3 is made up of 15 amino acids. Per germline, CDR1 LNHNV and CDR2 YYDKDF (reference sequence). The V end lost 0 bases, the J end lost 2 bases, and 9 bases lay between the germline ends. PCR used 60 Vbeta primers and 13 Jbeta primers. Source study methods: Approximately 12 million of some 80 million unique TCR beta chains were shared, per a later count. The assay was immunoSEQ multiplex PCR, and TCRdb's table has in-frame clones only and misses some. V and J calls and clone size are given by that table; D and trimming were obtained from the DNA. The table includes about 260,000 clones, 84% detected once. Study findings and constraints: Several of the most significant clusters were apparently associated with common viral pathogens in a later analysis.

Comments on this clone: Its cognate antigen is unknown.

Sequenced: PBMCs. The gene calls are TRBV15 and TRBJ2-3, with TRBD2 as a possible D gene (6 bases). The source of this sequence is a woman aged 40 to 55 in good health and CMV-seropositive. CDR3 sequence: CATSRDSGITDTQYF. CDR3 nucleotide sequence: TGTGCCACCAGCAGAGATAGCGGCATCACAGATACGCAGTATTTT. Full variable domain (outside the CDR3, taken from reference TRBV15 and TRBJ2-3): DAMVIQNPRYQVTQFGKPVTLSCSQTLNHNVMYWYQQKSSQAPKLLFHYYDKDFNNEADTPDNFQSRRPNTSFCFLDIRSPGLGDTAMYLCATSRDSGITDTQYFGPGTRLTVL.